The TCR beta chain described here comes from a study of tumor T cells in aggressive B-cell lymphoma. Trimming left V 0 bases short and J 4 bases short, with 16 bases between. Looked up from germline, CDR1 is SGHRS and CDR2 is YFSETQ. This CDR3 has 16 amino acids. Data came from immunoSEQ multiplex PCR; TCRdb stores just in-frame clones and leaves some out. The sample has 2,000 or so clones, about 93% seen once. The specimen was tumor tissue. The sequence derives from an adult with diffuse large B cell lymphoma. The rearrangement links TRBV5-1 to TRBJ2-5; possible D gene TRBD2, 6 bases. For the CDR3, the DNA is TGCGCCAGCAGCTTGGCCGGAGCGGGTGTAAGAGAGACCCAGTACTTC. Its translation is CASSLAGAGVRETQYF.